This T cell receptor (beta chain) originates from a study of blood T cell repertoires in COVID-19 (dated by TCRdb to 2020 to 2022). General notes on the study: Samples from collaborators originated in the United States, Italy and Spain and spanned both the acute and convalescent phases of COVID-19. HLA class I and class II types, where available, came from metadata supplied by the sample provider rather than from assay-based typing. Nearly every sample came with metadata listing a de-identified subject ID, COVID-19 status, age in years and sex. The samples were drawn from the first 160 participants of the ongoing ImmuneRACE study and from 1,254 subjects provided by 6 global collaborators. The material from the prospective study consisted of cDNA or gDNA derived from T cells, B-cell-depleted T cells, or PBMCs. The repertoires were released in a freely available public database meant as a resource for research on the immune response to SARS-CoV-2. Subjects who had been exposed to COVID-19, were actively infected with it, or had recovered from it provided the deeply sampled blood TCRbeta repertoires that made up the dataset.

As to this clone: The specificity of this receptor is unknown. No base-level quality is on record; no much larger clone is a single base apart.

Enrolling through a virtual design, the prospective study's participants ranged in age from roughly 18 to 95 years and lived across some 23 United States geographic areas. In the prospective study, participants were assigned to cohorts based on the clinical history participants reported in a screening survey and a study questionnaire. Recovered participants in ImmuneRACE Cohort 3 were defined as having two consecutive negative NP/OP PCR tests, clearance from a healthcare professional, or resolution of symptoms. Mobile phlebotomists in the prospective study collected whole blood, serum and a nasopharyngeal or oropharyngeal swab from every participant. Additional blood draws and questionnaires over an approximately two-month period could optionally be provided by prospective study participants. Before DNA extraction, blood samples from the prospective study were shipped at room temperature or frozen.

From the cysteine through the phenylalanine, the CDR3 covers 15 amino acids. CDR3 DNA only is kept here, 45 bases in frame from base 1. The immunoSEQ Assay, a bias-controlled multiplex PCR, was used to amplify TCRbeta CDR3 regions from genomic DNA. The study's own analysis went as follows. Nucleated cell counts per sample were estimated from amplification of reference gene primers within the assay. To quantify the absolute abundance of each unique TCRbeta CDR3 rearrangement, sequence reads were collapsed and filtered. For each sample, productive Simpson clonality was calculated as the square root of Simpson's diversity index over productive rearrangements. Entries here come from immuneACCESS through TCRdb and include only in-frame sequences with V and J called. Some clones fail to appear in such tables; in the studies checked, an unresolved V gene covers under half of the shortfall, and the cause of the remainder is unknown. The V and J calls and the clone size are those of that table, but D and trimming were determined from the DNA. The sample records around 450,000 clones, about 90% of which are singletons. The top ten clonotypes cover 0.55% to 0.75% of the sample.

General findings and caveats noted by the study authors: The quantity of clinical and demographic metadata differed by source and by participant and was supplied without curation.

The chain is assembled from TRBV21-1 and TRBJ2-3; the table's D call, TRBD2, was not checked against the DNA. TRBV21-1 is listed as a pseudogene. The sample consisted of PBMCs or T cells enriched from blood (not recorded which). The TCR originated in a man aged 18 to 30 who had recovered from COVID-19. The nucleotide sequence reads TGTGCCAGCAGCAAAGAGCGAATTAGCACAGATACGCAGTATTTT. Its translation is CASSKERISTDTQYF.